This entry concerns a single T cell receptor (beta chain). The target antigen is unknown. PCR was performed a second time for 7 to 11 cycles using a sample-barcoded 5' primer and a J-beta primer mix. Each CDR3 protein gets one entry after TCRdb re-called the 5' RACE reads with MiXCR. The data show around 1,500,000 distinct CDR3 sequences, around 42% seen once. The record originates from a study of blood T cells in healthy people across ages. The overall study: Roughly one uniquely barcoded beta molecule per two T cells was captured.

Every donor gave about 9 milliliters of peripheral blood. Each sample provided at least 5.5 micrograms of extracted total RNA. The study's findings and limits: From one million sequenced T cells, diversity estimates were lower bounds.

The source of this sequence is a woman under 30 in good health. Sample: blood.

The CDR3: CAWRSGGTHGYTF. In DNA, the CDR3 is TGTGCCTGGCGCAGTGGGGGAACCCATGGCTACACCTTC. The V and J genes are TRBV30 and TRBJ1-2, with D perhaps TRBD1 (5 bases). V lost 5 bases and J 6 bases, leaving 16 bases between the germline ends. This CDR3 spans 13 amino acids. The germline V gene encodes CDR1 GTSNPN and CDR2 SVGIG (reference sequence). Using reference TRBV30 and TRBJ1-2 for the parts outside the CDR3, the full variable domain is SQTIHQWPATLVQPVGSPLSLECTVEGTSNPNLYWYRQAAGRGLQLLFYSVGIGQISSEVPQNLSASRPQDRQFILSSKKLLLSDSGFYLCAWRSGGTHGYTFGSGTRLTVV.